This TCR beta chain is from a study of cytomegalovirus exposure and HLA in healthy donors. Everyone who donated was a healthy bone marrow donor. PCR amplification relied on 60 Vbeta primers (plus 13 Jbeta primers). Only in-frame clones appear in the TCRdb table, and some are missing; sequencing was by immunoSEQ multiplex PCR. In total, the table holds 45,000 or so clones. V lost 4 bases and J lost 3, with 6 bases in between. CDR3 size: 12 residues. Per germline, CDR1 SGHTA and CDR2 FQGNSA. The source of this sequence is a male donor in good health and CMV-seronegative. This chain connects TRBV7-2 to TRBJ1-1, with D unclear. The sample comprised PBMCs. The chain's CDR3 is CASSSYYTEAFF. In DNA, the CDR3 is TGTGCCAGCAGCTCCTACTACACTGAAGCTTTCTTT. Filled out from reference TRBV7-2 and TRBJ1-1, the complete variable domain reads GAGVSQSPSNKVTEKGKDVELRCDPISGHTALYWYRQSLGQGLEFLIYFQGNSAPDKSGLPSDRFSAERTGGSVSTLTIQRTQQEDSAVYLCASSSYYTEAFFGQGTRLTVV.